The clone carrying this T cell receptor beta chain was observed once. The second PCR ran about 6 to 11 cycles with a sample-barcoded 5' primer and J-beta primers. TCRdb reprocessed the 5' RACE reads via MiXCR and lists one record per CDR3 protein. The repertoire consists of a few hundred thousand distinct CDR3 sequences, with around a quarter occurring once and the leading ten covering approximately 3.6%. The data were obtained in a study of blood T cells in healthy people across ages. In the study overall: With template switching, about one barcoded beta molecule was captured per two T cells.

Trimming cost V 2 bases and J 7 bases, with 5 bases left between them. This CDR3 spans 11 amino acids. The sample also formed part of further work on T cells of mothers and their children.

This clonotype was obtained from a boy between 2 and 15 years old in good health. The sample taken for sequencing was blood. The chain couples TRBV12-3 or TRBV12-4 to TRBJ2-5, with D hard to call. CDR3 sequence (DNA): TGTGCCAGCAGTTTAAAGGGGACCCAGTACTTC. Translated: CASSLKGTQYF.